This TCR beta chain is from a study of Graves' ophthalmopathy and Graves' hyperthyroidism. To note about this clonotype: One end of the junction fails to match germline, which may point to a read error.

Orbital computed tomography and thyroid ultrasound, along with TRAb, serum thyroxine and clinical symptoms, underpinned diagnosis. Amplification targeted the TCR beta CDR3 regions, with RNA transcripts as the source material. The first-round RT-PCR employed HTBI primers together with the Qiagen OneStep RT-PCR kit. A multiplex PCR was then performed as the second round. TCRdb re-called the multiplex PCR reads with MiXCR, one entry per CDR3 protein. The profile shows 900,000 to 1,200,000 distinct CDR3 sequences, about two fifths of them singletons. CDR1 and CDR2 (germline): DFQATT, SNEGSKA (reference sequence). The CDR3 extends over 13 amino acids.

This sequence originates from an adult man with Graves' hyperthyroidism. This chain links TRBV20-1 with TRBJ1-2; D remains unclear. The sequencing sample was made of peripheral blood or thyroid tissue (not recorded which). The CDR3 DNA follows: TGCAGTGCTAGAGCGGGGAGGGCAGGCGGCTACGCCTTC. This sequence encodes CSARAGRAGGYAF.